These T cell receptor beta chains were read from a single sample in a study of shared clonotypes between healthy human individuals. The method was immunoSEQ multiplex PCR; TCRdb's version includes in-frame clones alone and lacks a portion of them. The sample shows over 400,000 clones, around 73% of them seen only once. The sample taken for sequencing was PBMCs. These receptors all come from a woman aged 40 to 55 in good health. Some clones in this sample may be carry-over from other donors' samples. Both conserved end residues are part of each CDR3. Fields, in order: CDR3 protein, CDR3 DNA, V gene, D gene, CDR3 length, clone size, J gene. A D gene is named only where the DNA matches it firmly. Only some rows state a clone size, as once, few, many or a class for expanded clones.

CASSFGISGRTSLPGTDTQYF | TGCGCCAGCAGCTTTGGCATAAGCGGGAGAACGAGCCTTCCTGGCACAGATACGCAGTATTTT | TRBV5-1 | TRBD2 | 21 | - | TRBJ2-3
CASSQFLEAGYTF | TGTGCCAGTAGCCAGTTCTTAGAGGCTGGCTACACCTTC | TRBV19 | - | 13 | once | TRBJ1-2
CASSLTASGALYNEQFF | TGCGCCAGCAGCTTGACGGCTAGCGGGGCCCTTTACAATGAGCAGTTCTTC | TRBV5-1 | TRBD2 | 17 | - | TRBJ2-1
CASTNHRDRARPGYTF | TGTGCCAGCACCAACCACCGGGACAGGGCCCGGCCCGGCTACACCTTC | TRBV28 | TRBD1 | 16 | - | TRBJ1-2
CASSHTERGIFNNSYNEQFF | TGTGCCAGCAGCCATACGGAAAGGGGTATCTTCAATAACTCTTACAATGAGCAGTTCTTC | TRBV7-3 | - | 20 | - | TRBJ2-1
CASSEIRRASNQPQHF | TGTGCCAGCAGTGAAATCCGAAGGGCCAGCAATCAGCCCCAGCATTTT | TRBV6-1 | - | 16 | - | TRBJ1-5
CAISDPGQGNDGYTF | TGTGCCATCAGTGATCCCGGACAGGGTAATGACGGCTACACCTTC | TRBV10-3 | TRBD1 | 15 | - | TRBJ1-2
CASRTQGQGEKLFF | TGTGCCAGCAGAACACAGGGCCAGGGGGAAAAACTGTTTTTT | TRBV28 | - | 14 | many | TRBJ1-4
CAITGDTNYGYTF | TGTGCCATCACTGGGGATACTAACTATGGCTACACCTTC | TRBV10-3 | - | 13 | - | TRBJ1-2
CASSLEWGQFF | TGTGCCAGCAGCTTGGAATGGGGACAGTTCTTC | TRBV7-9 | - | 11 | - | TRBJ2-1
CAWSRFGTVNTEAFF | TGTGCCTGGAGTCGATTCGGGACGGTGAACACTGAAGCTTTCTTT | TRBV30 | - | 15 | few | TRBJ1-1
CASSLPGTEAFF | TGTGCCAGCAGTTTACCAGGGACTGAAGCTTTCTTT | TRBV28 | - | 12 | few | TRBJ1-1
CASSAGLDNEQFF | TGCGCCAGCAGCGCTGGACTTGACAATGAGCAGTTCTTC | TRBV5-1 | - | 13 | - | TRBJ2-1
CASSLTGSNYGYTF | TGTGCCAGCAGTTTGACAGGGTCTAACTATGGCTACACCTTC | TRBV27 | TRBD1 | 14 | - | TRBJ1-2
CASSLGSGNTEAFF | TGCGCCAGCAGCTTAGGGTCGGGTAACACTGAAGCTTTCTTT | TRBV5-1 | - | 14 | - | TRBJ1-1
CASSGLTSGNTIYF | TGCGCCAGCAGTGGCTTAACCTCTGGAAACACCATATATTTT | TRBV10-2 | - | 14 | few | TRBJ1-3
CASSPPDGTIKQFF | TGTGCCAGCTCACCACCGGATGGGACGATAAAGCAGTTCTTC | TRBV18 | - | 14 | - | TRBJ2-1
CASSVGGSQYEQYF | TGTGCCAGCAGCGTTGGCGGGAGTCAGTACGAGCAGTACTTC | TRBV9 | TRBD2 | 14 | - | TRBJ2-7
CATSGASHNRVEKLFF | TGTGCCACCAGCGGGGCGTCCCACAATAGGGTTGAAAAACTGTTTTTT | TRBV15 | - | 16 | - | TRBJ1-4
CASRLAGHPRAGYGYTF | TGTGCAAGTCGCTTAGCGGGACACCCGAGGGCAGGGTATGGCTACACCTTC | TRBV12-2 | - | 17 | once | TRBJ1-2
CASNLGVGGYEQYF | TGTGCCAGCAACCTCGGCGTGGGGGGCTACGAGCAGTACTTC | TRBV5-6 | - | 14 | - | TRBJ2-7
CASSPQSTGVGGELFF | TGTGCCAGCTCACCCCAGTCCACAGGGGTAGGCGGGGAGCTGTTTTTT | TRBV18 | TRBD1 | 16 | few | TRBJ2-2
CASSLAPSGYQETQYF | TGCGCCAGCAGCTTGGCTCCTAGCGGGTACCAAGAGACCCAGTACTTC | TRBV5-1 | TRBD2 | 16 | - | TRBJ2-5
CASSLVRGDYEQYF | TGCGCCAGCAGCTTGGTTAGGGGTGACTACGAGCAGTACTTC | TRBV5-1 | - | 14 | - | TRBJ2-7
CASRRQTYSYGQYF | TGTGCCAGCCGCCGACAGACCTACTCCTACGGGCAGTACTTC | TRBV5-6 | - | 14 | - | TRBJ2-7
CASSQPPGKNEQYF | TGCGCCAGCAGCCAACCCCCAGGGAAAAACGAGCAGTACTTC | TRBV4-1 | - | 14 | - | TRBJ2-7
CASSRPRGHDKPSHQPQHF | TGTGCCAGCAGTAGACCCAGGGGACACGATAAACCTAGCCATCAGCCCCAGCATTTT | TRBV6-7 | - | 19 | once | TRBJ1-5
CAWSVRRGSRGLDQPQHF | TGTGCCTGGAGTGTTCGACGGGGTTCGAGGGGTTTGGATCAGCCCCAGCATTTT | TRBV30 | - | 18 | - | TRBJ1-5
CATSRDPTGNYGYTF | TGTGCCACCAGCAGAGACCCGACAGGGAACTATGGCTACACCTTC | TRBV15 | TRBD1 | 15 | - | TRBJ1-2
CASSPDTRVYEQYF | TGTGCCAGCAGCCCGGACACCCGGGTCTACGAGCAGTACTTC | TRBV5-4 | - | 14 | few | TRBJ2-7
CASKKGGSGNTIYF | TGTGCCAGCAAGAAAGGGGGCTCTGGAAACACCATATATTTT | TRBV7-8 | - | 14 | once | TRBJ1-3
CAGSQPSGRRETQYF | TGCGCCGGCAGCCAACCTAGCGGGAGAAGAGAGACCCAGTACTTC | TRBV4-1 | TRBD2 | 15 | few | TRBJ2-5
CATSRDGGQYSNQPQHF | TGTGCCACCAGCAGAGATGGGGGACAGTATAGCAATCAGCCCCAGCATTTT | TRBV15 | TRBD1 | 17 | once | TRBJ1-5
CATSRSRQGGYGYTF | TGTGCCACCAGCAGATCCAGACAGGGCGGCTATGGCTACACCTTC | TRBV15 | TRBD1 | 15 | once | TRBJ1-2
CASSQPGGRVQYF | TGTGCCAGCAGCCAGCCGGGGGGGAGGGTGCAGTACTTC | TRBV6-6 | TRBD2 | 13 | - | TRBJ2-7
CASSQGTGPSTDTQYF | TGCGCCAGCAGCCAAGGGACAGGTCCGAGCACAGATACGCAGTATTTT | TRBV4-1 | TRBD1 | 16 | once | TRBJ2-3
CASSVDRGYEQYF | TGTGCCAGCAGTGTGGACAGGGGGTACGAGCAGTACTTC | TRBV6-4 | TRBD1 | 13 | - | TRBJ2-7